The T cell receptor beta chain described here comes from a study of cytomegalovirus exposure and HLA in healthy donors (dated by TCRdb to the late 2010s). Broadly, across the study: According to an earlier analysis of several hundred of the donors, 150 million to 200 million T cells yielded 95 million to 140 million unique TCR beta sequences and more than 250 Gb of sequence data. Around 330 gigabases of sequencing data and around 85 million unique TCR sequences made up an early release that covered roughly 670 HLA-typed donors. The genetic ancestry cluster associated with self-reported Caucasian donors included 80% to 90% of the 398 genotyped donors. The study was designed to test whether signatures of past pathogen exposure could be identified by cataloging public T cell receptors. Using immunosequencing, the study profiled T cell repertoires from fewer than 700 subjects and related those repertoires to cytomegalovirus serostatus. In addition to the first cohort of around 670 subjects, a separate validation cohort of approximately 130 different subjects was used. To predict cytomegalovirus infection status, the study brought together high-throughput TCR immunosequencing, statistical association of individual TCRs with disease status, and machine learning. A later analysis re-analyzed previously published TCR beta repertoires from roughly 630 donors and added high-resolution HLA genotyping to study TCR occurrence patterns. In the later analysis, no new phenotypic data were used to find candidate immune exposures; instead, reliance was placed on TCR beta sequences and their occurrence across donors. In an earlier analysis of a few hundred of the donors, high-throughput TCR beta sequencing was used to judge whether each TCR beta V gene segment behaved as functional or pseudogenic. Donor age, sex, ethnicity and CMV serostatus were compiled alongside the repertoire data. Genome-wide SNP genotypes for about 60% of the roughly 700 donors were used in a later genetic analysis, which treated that subset as a discovery cohort. All discovery cohort repertoires had been generated on a single sequencing platform. HLA typing covered class I and class II loci at four-digit resolution. Typing coverage differed by locus: A, B, C, DRB1 and DQB1 were typed in about 620-640 donors, DQA1 in roughly 510, DPA1 in nearly 610, and DPB1 in just under 490. Because of strong linkage in the cohort, 5 or 6 DR-DQ haplotypes were treated as single units for association and clustering. Among about 390 genotyped donors of the cohort, an average of approximately 240,000 unique TCR beta nucleotide sequences were sequenced per donor, around 18% of them non-productive.

The paper's findings and limits, for the study overall: A total of roughly 160 TCR beta chains were listed by the study as associated with cytomegalovirus. A few of the identified cytomegalovirus-associated TCR beta chains were confirmed in vitro to be specific for cytomegalovirus antigens. When HLA alleles, especially DR and DQ, strongly co-occurred, TCR associations were difficult to assign to individual alleles. An association between a missense DCLRE1C variant and V-gene and J-gene trimming of TCR beta chains was found in a later genetic analysis and replicated in an independent cohort. A later analysis associated about 16,000 TCR beta sequences with specific HLA alleles at a false discovery rate of 0.05. It was suggested by the authors that the approach could potentially be generalized to other disease states and immunological phenotypes. In a later analysis, TCR association rates were found to vary across HLA loci, with the most associated TCRs seen for DRB1 alleles and the fewest for HLA-C alleles. Linkage disequilibrium might explain the correlated functional status among segregating V segments, but an unknown experimental factor could not be ruled out. Most TCR sequences were observed very rarely across donors, whereas some public TCRs were present in many individuals. A cluster of highly shared sequence variants was judged likely to represent a technical artifact of the sequencing pipeline. Because some donors lacked HLA typing at each locus, the association tests relied only on the typed subset. An earlier analysis of 587 of the donors showed that most TCR beta V segments appeared in productive rearrangements either about 87% or about 30% of the time, which broadly matched IMGT annotations. A further reported finding was that TCR beta sequences accurately predicted the HLA-A and HLA-B alleles for most subjects in the first cohort. Immune exposure information for the cohort was limited to CMV serostatus. In both the original and validation cohorts, the classifier was reported to diagnose cytomegalovirus status with high specificity and sensitivity. The earlier analysis of almost 600 of the donors excluded fewer than 20 rarely observed V segments, including chromosome 9 orphons, because counts were too low. Most CMV-associated TCR beta chains appeared to be HLA-restricted in a later analysis, and the HLA associations seemed to be driven largely by CMV exposure. In a later genetic analysis, fewer N-insertions in productive TCRs were reported among donors in an Asian-associated ancestry cluster than the approximately 670-donor mean. In a later analysis, several top co-occurrence clusters were reported to appear linked to parvovirus B19, influenza, CMV and Epstein-Barr virus. Some IMGT-functional V segments, including TRBV6-2 and TRBV6-3, could not be told apart with the 87-base-pair reads, so those segments were excluded. Presence/absence analyses assumed roughly uniform sequencing depth across donors, an assumption that may not hold. Compared with equally common non-associated chains, HLA-associated TCR beta chains in a later analysis were more clonally expanded and had lower generation probabilities. The cohort was sequenced for TCR beta chains only, and without alpha or paired-chain data the features that could be detected were limited.

This clone is a singleton in its sample. The clone's antigen remains unknown. Base quality data are lacking; no much larger clone is found one base away. The method was the immunoSEQ multiplex PCR assay. For the multiplex PCR, a mixture combining 60 forward primers for TCR Vbeta segments and 13 reverse primers for TCR Jbeta segments was used. Amplification of the CDR3 region of rearranged TCR beta genes was performed with a multiplex PCR assay on genomic DNA. Amplified TCR beta libraries were sequenced as 87-base-pair reads on the Illumina HiSeq System. On the study's bioinformatics: In a later analysis, roughly 80 million unique TCR beta chains were counted across the 500 to 850 repertoires, and roughly 11 million of these chains were shared by at least two donors. To remove PCR and sequencing errors, raw reads were error-corrected and collapsed into unique sequences using a nearest-neighbor algorithm that merged closely related sequences. To assign V, D and J gene segments, CDR3 sequences were aligned to IMGT reference sequences. Each retained sequence needed at least a six-nucleotide match to both a V gene segment and a J gene segment. A rearrangement counted as productive if the CDR3 had no stop codons and remained in frame with V and J, and every other rearrangement counted as non-productive. CDR3 was defined according to IMGT convention as the region running from the second conserved V-encoded cysteine to the conserved J-encoded phenylalanine. Sequences without an unambiguous match to a single V gene segment were excluded from the earlier analysis of approximately 560 of the donors. In an earlier analysis of several hundred of the donors, V segments were called functional above 56.7% productive rearrangements and were called segregating when the between-donor standard deviation exceeded 5%. A statistical classification framework was developed to diagnose cytomegalovirus status using the catalog of TCR beta chain sequences. In a later analysis, V and J genes were assigned by comparing TCR nucleotide sequences against IMGT/GENE-DB human TR gene sequences. Using the TCRdist pipeline, a later analysis assigned CDR3 sequences along with most-parsimonious VDJ recombination scenarios. A later analysis defined each TCR beta chain by its CDR3 amino acid sequence plus V-gene family, and excluded reads lacking a unique V-gene family. To address suspected cross-contamination and a sequencing artifact, a later analysis removed 592 highly shared, low-generation-probability nucleotide sequences. For each public chain, a later analysis derived a clonal expansion index from normalized ranks of inferred template counts within each repertoire. In a later analysis, generation probabilities were computed with a VDJ recombination model fitted to out-of-frame rearrangements, and the resulting probabilities were checked against IGoR. In a later analysis, TCR-TCR, TCR-HLA and TCR-CMV co-occurrence was scored with hypergeometric tests, and a repertoire-size bias correction was applied to TCR pairs. In a later analysis, false discovery rates were estimated by permuting HLA or CMV assignments 20 times. A later analysis grouped co-occurring TCRs with DBSCAN, adding TCRdist sequence similarity when clustering within HLA-allele-positive subsets. Co-occurrence clustering excluded repertoires with fewer than 30,000 or more than 120,000 public chains, plus five with anomalous nucleotide sharing. Entries here come from immuneACCESS through TCRdb and include only in-frame sequences with V and J called. Some clones fail to appear in such tables; in the studies checked, an unresolved V gene covers under half of the shortfall, and the cause of the remainder is unknown. The V and J calls and clone size were taken over from that table, and D and trimming were inferred from the DNA. The sample has about 70,000 clones on record, 70% to 90% of them singletons. The leading ten clones occupy 2% of the sample.

CDR1 and CDR2 (SGHNT, YYREEE) derive from the germline V gene (reference sequence). V and J are trimmed by 4 bases and 5 bases, and the gene matches miss 4 bases of the junction. From cysteine to phenylalanine, the CDR3 is 15 amino acids long. Just the 45-base CDR3 DNA is kept, in frame starting at base 1. The cohort was made up of hundreds of healthy bone marrow donors. All cohort members were sampled while nominally healthy, although unrecorded immune exposures were likely present. The donor was CMV seronegative and was included in the group of around 320 seronegative cohort members. A peripheral blood sample was collected from each donor, and TCR beta sequencing was performed on peripheral blood mononuclear cells. The Qiagen DNeasy Blood Extraction Kit was used to extract genomic DNA from the blood cell samples.

The specimen was PBMCs. The rearranged segments are TRBV5-4 and TRBJ2-1, and 12 junctional nucleotides match TRBD2. This TCR came from a woman under 40 in good health and CMV-seronegative. The bases are TGTGCCAGCAGCCGACTAGCGGGAGCTAACAATGAGCAGTTCTTC. Its protein reads: CASSRLAGANNEQFF.